Below are 18 T cell receptor beta chains sequenced from a single sample in a study of blood T cells in healthy people across ages. The authors ran a second PCR of about 7 to 12 cycles using a sample-barcoded 5' primer and a J-beta primer mix. TCRdb processed the 5' RACE reads anew with MiXCR; each CDR3 protein has one entry. In the table there are some 1.6 million distinct CDR3 sequences, around 36% of which are singletons. Material for sequencing was blood. These receptors all stem from a young woman in good health.

The J gene is TRBJ2-7, the V gene TRBV6-2 or TRBV6-3, with 11 positions matching TRBD2. The CDR3 is made up of 16 amino acids. The germline V gene encodes CDR1 MNHEY and CDR2 SVGEGT. V shed 0 bases, J shed 4 bases, and the junction held 5 bases outside the gene matches. CDR3 DNA sequence: TGTGCCAGCAGTTACTCAGAGACTAGCGGGACATACGAGCAGTACTTC. Protein product: CASSYSETSGTYEQYF.

The rearrangement links TRBV7-9 to TRBJ2-7; D gene ambiguous. CDR1 is SEHNR and CDR2 is FQNEAQ in the germline V gene (reference sequence). The V end was cut by 5 bases, the J end by 2 bases, with 10 bases between. CDR3 length: 13 residues. CDR3 DNA sequence: TGTGCCAGCAGCCTTGAGTGGACCTACGAGCAGTACTTC. This encodes CASSLEWTYEQYF.

About this clonotype: Being one base from a much bigger clone, this may be a read error. The rearrangement uses TRBV12-3 or TRBV12-4 and TRBJ1-2; D is possibly TRBD1 (5 bases). The CDR3 runs to 13 residues. The chain's CDR3 is CTSSLAQGNGYTF. DNA of the CDR3: TGTACCAGCAGTTTAGCCCAGGGTAATGGCTACACCTTC.

This clonotype was picked up a small number of times. The junction departs from germline at one end; a sequencing error may be responsible. The chain couples TRBV12-3 or TRBV12-4 to TRBJ2-5; D remains unclear. The CDR3 is made up of 13 amino acids. The CDR3 DNA sequence: TGTACCAGCAGTTTATTTACCGGGGAGACCCAGTACTTC. It translates to CTSSLFTGETQYF.

The rearrangement links TRBV6-6 to TRBJ2-7, with TRBD1 matching over 7 bases. The DNA end lines up better with TRBJ2-5; the J call may be wrong. Per germline, CDR1 MNHNY and CDR2 SVGAGI (reference sequence). This CDR3 has 13 residues. CDR3 region: CASSETGKGTQYF. The CDR3 bases are TGTGCCAGCTCCGAGACAGGGAAAGGGACCCAGTACTTC.

The CDR3 protein is CASSLAGTGQGYGYTF. The CDR3 DNA sequence: TGCGCCAGCAGCTTGGCCGGGACAGGGCAGGGTTATGGCTACACCTTC. The V call is TRBV5-1, the J call TRBJ1-2; 9 bases align to TRBD1. J was trimmed by 5 bases and V by 0 bases; bases with no gene match: 8. The CDR3 length is 16 residues. Germline loops: CDR1 SGHRS, CDR2 YFSETQ.

This clonotype was observed many times. CDR3 in DNA: TGCGCCAGCAGCGCCCCCTATTCACCCCTCCACTTT. Amino acids: CASSAPYSPLHF. The chain employs TRBV4-1 and TRBJ1-6, with D unclear. CDR1 and CDR2 from the germline V gene are MGHRA and YSYEKL. Trimming left V 5 bases short and J 8 bases short, with 7 bases between. The CDR3 has 12 amino acids.

As concerns this clonotype: This may arise from a read error, as a much more abundant clone is one base away. The chain couples TRBV7-9 to TRBJ2-7; no definite D call. This CDR3 region has 13 residues. The V and J ends lost 4 bases and 3 bases respectively, with 10 bases between them. Germline V gene data show CDR1 as SEHNR and CDR2 as FQNEAQ (reference sequence). The CDR3: CASSSLDDYEQYF. DNA of the CDR3: TGTGCCAGCAGCTCGTTGGACGACTACGAGCAGTACTTC.

This clonotype was detected only a few times. This chain links TRBV6-5 with TRBJ2-7; possibly TRBD1 or TRBD2 for D (6 bases each). V was pared by 5 bases and J by 1 base, with 15 bases between. CDR3 length: 15 amino acids. From germline, CDR1 is MNHEY and CDR2 SVGAGI. CDR3 region: CASSPQGTHSYEQYF. The CDR3 DNA is TGTGCCAGCAGTCCGCAGGGGACTCATTCCTACGAGCAGTACTTC.

V and J are TRBV5-6 and TRBJ2-1; D perhaps matches TRBD2 (6 bases). The CDR3 sequence is 13 residues long. Per the germline V gene, CDR1 is SGHDT and CDR2 is YYEEEE. Trimming stripped 3 bases from V and 8 bases from J, with 12 bases between. The CDR3 coding sequence is TGTGCCAGCAGCTCCCGACTAGTTTATGAGCAGTTCTTC. This translates into CASSSRLVYEQFF.

This rearrangement joins TRBV25-1 to TRBJ2-5; no firm D call. The CDR3 has 16 residues. V dropped 1 base and J dropped 0 bases, with 12 bases sitting between them. Germline-derived CDR1 and CDR2 are MGHDK and SYGVNS. CDR3 DNA sequence: TGTGCCAGCAGTGAATCGGCACCATCGTACCAAGAGACCCAGTACTTC. Translation: CASSESAPSYQETQYF.

The sample holds many counts of this clonotype. V and J are TRBV5-1 and TRBJ2-7, with 9 bases fitting TRBD2. Germline lookup yields CDR1 SGHRS and CDR2 YFSETQ. This CDR3 has 15 residues. The J segment lost 6 bases and the V segment lost 0 bases, leaving 7 bases of the junction unmatched. CDR3 region: CASSLDPAGGGEQYF. In DNA, the CDR3 is TGCGCCAGCAGCTTGGATCCAGCGGGAGGCGGCGAGCAGTACTTC.

The chain links TRBV3-1 to TRBJ2-3, with 8 bases that match TRBD2. CDR1 and CDR2 (germline): LGHDT, YNNKEL (reference sequence). The CDR3 runs 15 residues. V dropped 5 bases and J dropped 5; count of bases not matched to a gene: 9. As DNA, the CDR3 is TGTGCCAGCAGCGCCCAGCGGGGGTGGGAAGATACGCAGTATTTT. Translation gives CASSAQRGWEDTQYF.

The chain joins TRBV20-1 to TRBJ1-6, with D maybe TRBD1 (5 bases). V was cut by 6 bases and J by 6 bases, with 15 bases left in between. Germline lookup yields CDR1 DFQATT and CDR2 SNEGSKA (reference sequence). The CDR3 is 14 residues long. The CDR3 protein is CSAPRGDGNSPLHF. The CDR3 coding sequence is TGCAGTGCCCCCCGGGGGGACGGTAATTCACCCCTCCACTTT.

This clonotype was seen at least ten times. The CDR3 protein is CASSFRQGTDTQYF. The CDR3 DNA sequence: TGTGCCAGCAGCTTCCGACAGGGCACAGATACGCAGTATTTT. V is TRBV11-2 and J is TRBJ2-3, with D possibly TRBD1 on 6 matching bases. Trimming cost V 3 bases and J 1 base, with 8 bases left between them. The CDR3 contains 14 residues. CDR1 and CDR2 (germline): SGHAT, FQNNGV.

Concerning this clonotype itself: This sequence may be a read error, since a much larger clone differs from it by one base. In nucleotides, the CDR3 is TGTGCCAGCAGCTCCTGGGGACTCCAAGAGACCCAGTACTTC. Translating it yields CASSSWGLQETQYF. This chain links TRBV9 with TRBJ2-5; tentatively, D is TRBD2 (6 bases). CDR1 and CDR2 (germline): SGDLS, YYNGEE. The CDR3 has 14 amino acids. V dropped 4 bases and J dropped 1 base, with 11 bases sitting between them.

A few counts support this clonotype. The chain carries TRBV13 and TRBJ2-5; TRBD1 aligns across 7 bases. Trimming at V came to 5 bases and at J to 5 bases, leaving 8 bases not matched to a gene. In germline, CDR1 is PRHDT, CDR2 FYEKMQ (reference sequence). The CDR3 has 14 residues. The CDR3 bases are TGTGCCAGCAGCATAACACAGGGGATCGAGACCCAGTACTTC. Translating it yields CASSITQGIETQYF.

This chain joins TRBV5-4 and TRBJ2-3; 9 bases are shared with TRBD2. Trimming removed 9 bases from V and 5 bases from J; junction bases left unmatched: 10. The CDR3 sequence is 14 residues long. The V gene's germline CDR1 is SGHNT and CDR2 YYREEE (reference sequence). The CDR3 is CATTRSGGQDTQYF. The CDR3 coding sequence is TGTGCCACCACCCGTAGCGGGGGCCAAGATACGCAGTATTTT.